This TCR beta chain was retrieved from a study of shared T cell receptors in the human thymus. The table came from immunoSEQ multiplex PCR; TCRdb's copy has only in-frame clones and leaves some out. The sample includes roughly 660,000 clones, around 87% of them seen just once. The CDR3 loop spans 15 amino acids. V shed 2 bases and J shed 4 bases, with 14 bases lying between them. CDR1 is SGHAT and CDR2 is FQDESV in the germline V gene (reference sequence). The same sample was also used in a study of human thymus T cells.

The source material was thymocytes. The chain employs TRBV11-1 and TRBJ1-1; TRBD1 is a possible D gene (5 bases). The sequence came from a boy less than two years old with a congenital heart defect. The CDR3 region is CASSLTRQHPTEAFF. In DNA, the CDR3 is TGTGCCAGCAGCTTAACAAGACAGCACCCCACTGAAGCTTTCTTT.